Presented here are 5 T cell receptor beta chains from one specimen sequenced in a study of blood T cell repertoires in COVID-19. Generated by immunoSEQ multiplex PCR, the TCRdb table keeps only in-frame clones and is missing some. The repertoire includes tens of thousands of clones, approximately 85% of them detected once, and 15% to 20% sits in the top ten. Input material: peripheral blood. Source of these receptors: a human donor in a cohort sampled during active COVID-19.

The genes are TRBV24-1 and TRBJ2-2; the match to TRBD1 covers 7 bases. The CDR3 is made up of 15 amino acids. J gave up 0 bases and V 9 bases, and 6 bases lay outside the gene matches. Germline values: CDR1 KGHDR, CDR2 SFDVKD. CDR3 sequence: CATRPDRSNTGELFF. The CDR3 DNA reads as TGTGCCACCCGCCCGGACAGGTCGAACACCGGGGAGCTGTTTTTT.

V is TRBV9 and J is TRBJ1-1, with TRBD1 matching over 8 bases. The CDR3 runs to 16 residues. Unmatched junction bases numbered 7, after V lost 3 bases and J lost 0 bases. The germline V gene encodes CDR1 SGDLS and CDR2 YYNGEE. CDR3 residues: CASSAGTGLMNTEAFF. DNA for the CDR3: TGTGCCAGCAGCGCCGGGACAGGCCTCATGAACACTGAAGCTTTCTTT. Supplemented by reference TRBV9 and TRBJ1-1, the full variable domain reads DSGVTQTPKHLITATGQRVTLRCSPRSGDLSVYWYQQSLDQGLQFLIQYYNGEERAKGNILERFSAQQFPDLHSELNLSSLELGDSALYFCASSAGTGLMNTEAFFGQGTRLTVV.

This rearrangement joins TRBV10-3 to TRBJ2-3; TRBD1 aligns across 8 bases. Losses at the gene ends were 11 bases for V and 3 bases for J; bases not matched to a gene: 13. The CDR3 is made up of 15 amino acids. Germline CDR1 reads ENHRY; CDR2 reads SYGVKD. As DNA, the CDR3 is TGTGCCTCAGCGGGCAGGGGGCTAGAGACAGATACGCAGTATTTT. The encoded protein is CASAGRGLETDTQYF.

The rearrangement links TRBV7-8 to TRBJ1-6, with 7 bases that match TRBD1. V lost 3 bases and J lost 6; bases outside the gene matches: 2. The CDR3 loop spans 14 amino acids. The germline CDR1 and CDR2 sequences are SGHVS and FQNEAQ. CDR3 in DNA: TGTGCCAGCAGCTTGGACAGGCTTAATTCACCCCTCCACTTT. Its translation is CASSLDRLNSPLHF.

This chain uses TRBV10-2 with TRBJ1-1; 8 bases are a match to TRBD1. After removal of 3 bases from V and 2 bases from J, the junction contained 8 bases not matched to a gene. This CDR3 is 16 amino acids long. CDR1 is WSHSY, CDR2 SAAADI, per germline. The CDR3 protein is CASSDMRGQVNTEAFF. The CDR3 DNA sequence: TGCGCCAGCAGTGACATGCGGGGACAGGTAAACACTGAAGCTTTCTTT.